Sequencing of this T cell receptor beta chain was carried out in a study of blood T cell repertoires in COVID-19. Germline V gives CDR1 SNHLY, CDR2 FYNNEI. The CDR3 extends over 15 amino acids. V lost 8 bases to trimming and J lost 4 bases; unmatched junction nucleotides: 10. Here immunoSEQ multiplex PCR was the method, and the copy in TCRdb shows in-frame clones only, minus some. The sample includes 100,000 to 120,000 clones, around 86% of them seen just once. The chain joins TRBV2 to TRBJ1-5; the match to TRBD1 covers 8 bases. The clonotype was recovered from a man in his fifties or sixties with acute or convalescent COVID-19. The specimen sequenced was peripheral blood. The CDR3 coding sequence is TGTGCCAGCGGCGACAGGGGAGTTCGAAATCAGCCCCAGCATTTT. Its translation is CASGDRGVRNQPQHF.